This T cell receptor beta chain was sequenced during a study of OX40 agonist ivuxolimab in advanced cancers. Overall study context: Among those enrolled, mean age was approximately 60 years (range about 23 to 90) and 82.7% were male.

Germline V gene sequence: CDR1 LNHDA, CDR2 SQIVND (reference sequence). This CDR3 region has 15 residues. V lost 6 bases and J lost 4, with 18 bases in between. The repertoire was sequenced with immunoSEQ multiplex PCR; TCRdb's copy has only in-frame clones and lacks some. The data show tens of thousands of clones, 80% to 90% seen once. Study-level findings and limits: At 0.1 to 3.0 mg/kg and by week 6, clonal expansion occurred in CD4+ and CD8+ blood T cells. The 0.1-3.0 mg/kg partial responders had among the lowest clonal expansion.

Patients were ineligible given autoimmune disease history or systemic immunosuppression. Details on this clone: Its antigen is unknown.

The chain joins TRBV19 to TRBJ1-1; weak D call: TRBD1 (6 bases). The sequence was collected from an adult with an advanced solid tumor such as melanoma, head and neck, liver or kidney cancer. Material: CD4+ or CD8+ T cells sorted from blood, obtained in a trial of the OX40 agonist ivuxolimab. The CDR3 sequence is CASRKLTGWGTEAFF. CDR3 coding DNA: TGTGCCAGTAGGAAGCTCACAGGGTGGGGCACTGAAGCTTTCTTT. Looking up the rest from reference TRBV19 and TRBJ1-1 gives the full variable domain: DGGITQSPKYLFRKEGQNVTLSCEQNLNHDAMYWYRQDPGQGLRLIYYSQIVNDFQKGDIAEGYSVSREKKESFPLTVTSAQKNPTAFYLCASRKLTGWGTEAFFGQGTRLTVV.